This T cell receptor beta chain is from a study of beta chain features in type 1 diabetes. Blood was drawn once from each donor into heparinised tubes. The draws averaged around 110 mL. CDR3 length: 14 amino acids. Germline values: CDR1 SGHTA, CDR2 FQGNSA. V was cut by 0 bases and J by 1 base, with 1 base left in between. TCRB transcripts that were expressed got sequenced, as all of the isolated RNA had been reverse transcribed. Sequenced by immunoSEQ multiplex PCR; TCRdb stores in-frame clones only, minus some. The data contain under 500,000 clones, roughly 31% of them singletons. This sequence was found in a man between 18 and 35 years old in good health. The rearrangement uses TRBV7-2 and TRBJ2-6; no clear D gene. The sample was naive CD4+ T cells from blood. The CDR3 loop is CASSLASGANVLTF. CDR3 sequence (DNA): TGTGCCAGCAGCTTAGCTTCTGGGGCCAACGTCCTGACTTTC.